This entry lists 14 T cell receptor beta chains sequenced from one sample in a study of blood T cell repertoires in COVID-19. Profiling relied on immunoSEQ multiplex PCR, and the TCRdb table lists in-frame clones only, not all of them. This sample has 250,000 to 350,000 clones, with about 85% found just once. Input material: peripheral blood. These receptors came from a young man with active or convalescent COVID-19.

The J gene is TRBJ2-3, the V gene TRBV27; D ambiguous. The V gene's germline CDR1 is MNHEY and CDR2 SMNVEV (reference sequence). This CDR3 has 14 residues. V shed 2 bases and J shed 4 bases, with 10 bases lying between them. In DNA form, the CDR3 reads TGTGCCAGCAGTTTAGCGTATAACTCAGATACGCAGTATTTT. Translating gives CASSLAYNSDTQYF.

The DNA for the CDR3 is TGTGCCATCAAGACAGCCTATGGCTACACCTTC. It codes for CAIKTAYGYTF. The V and J genes are TRBV10-3 and TRBJ1-2, with a weak D call TRBD1 (5 bases). The CDR3 sequence is 11 residues long. Per germline, CDR1 ENHRY and CDR2 SYGVKD. V lost 7 bases, J lost 4 bases, and 7 bases lay in between.

This sequence joins TRBV3-1 (or the pseudogene TRBV3-2) and TRBJ2-3; 11 bases fit TRBD2. The CDR3 totals 18 residues. V lost 0 bases, J lost 0 bases, and 5 bases stayed unmatched. Per germline, CDR1 LGHDT and CDR2 YNNKEL (reference sequence). For the CDR3, the DNA is TGTGCCAGCAGCCAAGAAACTAGCGGGAGAGCTAGCACAGATACGCAGTATTTT. It is translated as CASSQETSGRASTDTQYF.

The rearrangement joins TRBV28 to TRBJ2-5, with D tentatively TRBD1 (6 bases). This CDR3 region has 16 residues. Germline assignment: CDR1 MDHEN and CDR2 SYDVKM. The V end was cut by 7 bases, the J end by 0 bases, with 18 bases between. CDR3 sequence reads: CASTNRRDNHQETQYF. For the CDR3, the DNA is TGTGCCAGCACCAATCGCCGGGACAACCACCAAGAGACCCAGTACTTC.

The genes are TRBV19 and TRBJ2-5; 8 nucleotides line up with TRBD2. V lost 3 bases to trimming and J lost 2 bases; unmatched junction nucleotides: 11. The germline V gene has CDR1 LNHDA and CDR2 SQIVND (reference sequence). The CDR3 sequence is 17 residues long. In DNA, the CDR3 is TGTGCCAGTAGTATCCGGGGGGGGGTCGCGGAACAAGAGACCCAGTACTTC. It codes for CASSIRGGVAEQETQYF. Variable domain in full (rest from reference TRBV19 and TRBJ2-5): DGGITQSPKYLFRKEGQNVTLSCEQNLNHDAMYWYRQDPGQGLRLIYYSQIVNDFQKGDIAEGYSVSREKKESFPLTVTSAQKNPTAFYLCASSIRGGVAEQETQYFGPGTRLLVL.

This chain uses TRBV25-1 with TRBJ1-2; D not certain. The germline V and J ends were trimmed by 5 bases and 4 bases, with 11 bases remaining between them. The germline V gene has CDR1 MGHDK and CDR2 SYGVNS. The CDR3 is made up of 13 amino acids. The CDR3 is CASSLSAGYGYTF. The DNA of the CDR3 is TGTGCCAGCAGTCTGTCGGCGGGCTATGGCTACACCTTC.

The V and J genes are TRBV4-2 and TRBJ1-5, with a possible D match to TRBD1 (5 bases). Trimming stripped 4 bases from V and 0 bases from J, with 10 bases between. Germline-derived CDR1 and CDR2 are LGHNA and YNFKEQ. The CDR3 is 15 residues long. The CDR3 reads CASSLQALSNQPQHF. DNA of the CDR3: TGTGCCAGCAGCCTACAGGCGCTTAGCAATCAGCCCCAGCATTTT.

This clone was picked up many times. The V gene is TRBV7-8, the J gene TRBJ2-7; D is unclear. Germline CDR1 SGHVS, CDR2 FQNEAQ. The length of the CDR3 is 13 residues. V was pared by 7 bases and J by 0 bases, with 10 bases between. As DNA, the CDR3 is TGTGCCAGCACTGTTTATTACTCCTACGAGCAGTACTTC. Amino acids: CASTVYYSYEQYF.

The chain joins TRBV28 to TRBJ2-3; D not resolved. CDR1 and CDR2 (germline): MDHEN, SYDVKM. The V and J ends lost 8 bases and 0 bases respectively, with 9 bases between them. The length of the CDR3 is 13 residues. The chain's CDR3 is CASLTTSTDTQYF. The CDR3, as DNA: TGTGCCAGCTTAACTACTAGCACAGATACGCAGTATTTT.

The chain couples TRBV2 to TRBJ1-2, with D uncertain. The germline V gene has CDR1 SNHLY and CDR2 FYNNEI. The V gene lost 1 base and the J gene lost 5 bases, with 14 bases spanning the gap. CDR3 size: 15 residues. Here the CDR3 reads CASSEGGPVTYGYTF. The CDR3 DNA sequence: TGTGCCAGCAGTGAAGGCGGTCCAGTAACGTATGGCTACACCTTC.

The CDR3 sequence: CASSLEYRRGTVRPQHF. The CDR3 DNA reads TGTGCCAGCAGCTTAGAGTACCGCAGGGGGACCGTGCGGCCCCAGCATTTT. The J gene is TRBJ1-5, the V gene TRBV7-8; 7 nucleotides line up with TRBD1. Germline-derived CDR1 and CDR2 are SGHVS and FQNEAQ. The CDR3 covers 17 residues. J lost 9 bases, V lost 1 base, and 15 bases had no gene match.

The V call is TRBV4-1, the J call TRBJ1-4, with D possibly matching TRBD1 (6 bases). Deletions cut 0 bases from V and 5 bases from J, with 13 bases between. Germline V gene data show CDR1 as MGHRA and CDR2 as YSYEKL. There are 16 residues in the CDR3. CDR3 amino acids: CASSQDGGRGNEKLFF. Written as DNA, the CDR3 is TGCGCCAGCAGCCAAGATGGGGGCAGGGGCAATGAAAAACTGTTTTTT.

V is TRBV23-1 and J is TRBJ1-5; possible D gene TRBD1, 5 bases. TRBV23-1 is treated as an ORF (open reading frame) with a function not yet certain. This CDR3 region has 15 residues. The V gene lost 2 bases and the J gene lost 2 bases, with 10 bases spanning the gap. CDR3 in amino acids: CASSQPRVGNQPQHF. CDR3 nucleotides: TGCGCCAGCAGTCAACCCAGGGTGGGCAATCAGCCCCAGCATTTT.

The chain uses TRBV2 and TRBJ2-1; TRBD1 is a possible D gene (5 bases). Trimming removed 1 base at V and 4 bases at J, with 8 bases between. The length of the CDR3 is 14 residues. The germline V gene encodes CDR1 SNHLY and CDR2 FYNNEI. The CDR3 nucleotides read TGTGCCAGCAGTGAAGGTCAGGGATACAATGAGCAGTTCTTC. It translates to CASSEGQGYNEQFF.